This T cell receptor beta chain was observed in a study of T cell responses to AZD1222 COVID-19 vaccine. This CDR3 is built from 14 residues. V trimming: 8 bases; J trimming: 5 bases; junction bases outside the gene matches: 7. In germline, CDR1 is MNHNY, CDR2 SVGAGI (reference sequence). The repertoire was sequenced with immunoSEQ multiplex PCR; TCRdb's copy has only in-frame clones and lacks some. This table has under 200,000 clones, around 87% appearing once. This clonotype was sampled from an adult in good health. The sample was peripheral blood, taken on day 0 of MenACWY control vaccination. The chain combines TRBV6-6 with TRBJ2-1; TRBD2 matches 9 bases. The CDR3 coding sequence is TGTGCCAGCGAAAGCGGGAGGAAACACAATGAGCAGTTCTTC. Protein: CASESGRKHNEQFF.